This TCR beta chain derives from a study of post-analysis software for immune sequencing data. For the study at large: Courses of disease covered relapsing-remitting, secondary progressive and progressive-relapsing multiple sclerosis.

Unique-molecular-identifier-tagged TCR beta cDNA libraries were used. Each sample of about 0.95 to 11 million input T cells yielded roughly 500,000 cDNA molecules, so each molecule approximated one T cell. TCRdb re-called the PCR reads with MiXCR, one entry per CDR3 protein. The data hold some 700,000 distinct CDR3 sequences, with approximately 59% observed a single time. Overall study findings and caveats: Elevated frequency relative to controls characterized four or five TRBV segments in patients, TRBV5-6, TRBV5-1 and TRBV20-1 among them. Pronounced co-clustering by F measure was evident among identically batched samples. Significantly decreased normalized Chao1 diversity was recorded for multiple sclerosis patients relative to controls.

As concerns this clonotype: Its antigen is not known.

The CDR3 is 15 amino acids. Deletions cut 0 bases from V and 1 base from J, with 9 bases between. CDR1 and CDR2 from the germline V gene are SEHNR and FQNEAQ (reference sequence). This TCR was recovered from a girl aged 2 to 10 with multiple sclerosis. The chain is built from TRBV7-9 and TRBJ1-1; unclear D gene. Sequences were obtained from blood. CDR3 nucleotide sequence: TGTGCCAGCAGCTTAGCGAGGATGGGGAACACTGAAGCTTTCTTT. It encodes CASSLARMGNTEAFF.